These 9 T cell receptor beta chains originate from one sample sequenced in a study of cytomegalovirus exposure and HLA in healthy donors. In the PCR, 60 Vbeta and 13 Jbeta primers were used. TCRdb keeps only in-frame clones here, not all; method: immunoSEQ multiplex PCR. The table records approximately 100,000 clones, approximately 80% of them present only once. The sample comprised PBMCs. These receptors all stem from a woman in her thirties or forties in good health and CMV-seropositive.

A word on this clone: Other DNA sequences of this sample code for an identical CDR3. This chain joins TRBV30 and TRBJ1-1, with 7 bases identical to TRBD1. CDR1 GTSNPN and CDR2 SVGIG come from the germline V gene (reference sequence). The CDR3 runs 13 residues. J gave up 1 base and V 3 bases, and 2 bases lay outside the gene matches. The DNA for the CDR3 is TGTGCCTGGAGCCGACAGGGGAACACTGAAGCTTTCTTT. Translation: CAWSRQGNTEAFF.

The gene calls are TRBV5-4 and TRBJ2-1, with 7 bases identical to TRBD1. From germline, CDR1 is SGHNT and CDR2 YYREEE (reference sequence). The V and J ends lost 2 bases and 4 bases, in that order; junction bases with no gene match: 6. This CDR3 spans 15 amino acids. The CDR3 DNA reads TGTGCCAGCAGCTTCGCCGGGACAGTATACAATGAGCAGTTCTTC. Translating gives CASSFAGTVYNEQFF.

This rearrangement joins TRBV18 to TRBJ2-1; 12 positions agree with TRBD2. The V segment lost 3 bases and the J segment 4 bases; nucleotides outside the gene matches: 1. This CDR3 spans 15 amino acids. Germline V gives CDR1 KGHSH, CDR2 LQKENI. CDR3 in amino acids: CASSPTSGGYNEQFF. The CDR3, as DNA: TGTGCCAGCTCACCCACTAGCGGGGGGTACAATGAGCAGTTCTTC.

This clone was observed a few times. The V and J genes are TRBV6-5 and TRBJ2-7; 7 bases align to TRBD1. The V segment lost 5 bases and the J segment 6 bases; nucleotides outside the gene matches: 10. CDR3 length: 14 residues. Germline V gene data show CDR1 as MNHEY and CDR2 as SVGAGI. CDR3 in amino acids: CASSPPGQRAEQYF. CDR3 sequence (DNA): TGTGCCAGCAGTCCACCGGGACAGAGAGCCGAGCAGTACTTC.

The rearrangement uses TRBV5-5 and TRBJ1-1; D gene unclear. V was clipped by 3 bases and J by 4 bases, with 13 bases between them. Looked up from germline, CDR1 is SGHKS and CDR2 is YYEKEE (reference sequence). The CDR3 spans 14 residues. This CDR3 reads CASSWAGLGTEAFF. CDR3 nucleotides: TGTGCCAGCAGCTGGGCGGGGTTGGGCACTGAAGCTTTCTTT.

The chain has TRBV5-1 and TRBJ2-5, with 8 bases that match TRBD1. CDR3 length: 16 residues. Trimming at V came to 4 bases and at J to 0 bases, leaving 8 bases not matched to a gene. Germline CDR1 is SGHRS and CDR2 is YFSETQ. This CDR3 reads CASSGGTGGYQETQYF. DNA for the CDR3: TGCGCCAGCAGCGGCGGGACAGGAGGGTACCAAGAGACCCAGTACTTC.

This clone was recorded once. The chain carries TRBV14 and TRBJ1-6, with 8 bases aligning to TRBD1. The trim removed 9 bases at V and 4 bases at J, leaving 5 bases unmatched. This CDR3 has 14 residues. Germline values: CDR1 SGHDN, CDR2 FVKESK. CDR3 residues: CARRRTGYNSPLHF. For the CDR3, the DNA is TGTGCCAGACGCCGGACAGGGTATAATTCACCCCTCCACTTT.

This clone occurred a few times. The rearrangement links TRBV19 to TRBJ2-5; possibly TRBD1 for D (6 bases). Trimming removed 5 bases from V and 4 bases from J, with 14 bases in between. The CDR3 extends over 14 amino acids. Germline V gene lookup returns CDR1 LNHDA and CDR2 SQIVND (reference sequence). CDR3 region: CASSGPGTRETQYF. As DNA, the CDR3 is TGTGCCAGTAGTGGGCCCGGGACACGAGAGACCCAGTACTTC.

V gene TRBV9 combines with J gene TRBJ2-7, with 10 bases matching TRBD1. Germline trimming cut 3 bases from V and 2 bases from J; bases unmatched to any gene: 5. This CDR3 comprises 15 residues. Germline V CDR1 and CDR2: SGDLS, YYNGEE. The CDR3 region has the DNA TGTGCCAGCAGCGCCAGGGGACAGGGGCCCTACGAGCAGTACTTC. It encodes CASSARGQGPYEQYF.